This T cell receptor beta chain was profiled in a study of blood T cells in healthy people across ages (dated by TCRdb to the mid-2010s). Looking at the study overall: In model experiments, template switching captured about one uniquely barcoded TCR beta cDNA molecule for every two T cells. Donors of different ages were randomly distributed across sequencing lanes to avoid experimental bias. Donors were grouped into four age groups: young (average approximately 15 years), middle-aged (around 39), aged (around 66) and long-lived (just over 80). Two additional independent replicas of 1 million unique cDNA reads from the same blood draw were analyzed for two donors (one aged 18 to 30 and one aged 80 or older). Age-related changes in TCR beta repertoire diversity were measured in the study by deep sequencing normalized with unique cDNA molecular identifiers. On the study overall, not on this receptor specifically: As age increased, observed TCR beta diversity per million T cells dropped in a roughly linear way, and a significant reduction was already evident by age 40. The percentage of naive T cells measured by flow cytometry correlated strongly with observed TCR beta diversity. Compared with the aged group, the long-lived group had more naive CD4+ T cells, fewer expanded clones and increased TCR diversity, a pattern suggesting age selection. Because donor CMV infection status was unknown, age-related changes in expanded clonotypes were potentially confounded. Estimates of total diversity based on one million sequenced T cells were regarded as lower bounds and as underestimates. Because profiling used bulk unsorted PBMCs, naive and antigen-experienced compartments could not be compared conclusively.

The library was made by 5' RACE. The instrument given in TCRdb is Illumina HiSeq 2500. A second PCR of roughly 7 to 11 cycles was run with a J-beta primer mix and a sample-barcoded 5' primer. Each TCR beta cDNA molecule received a unique molecular identifier from a template-switch 5' adaptor carrying 12 random nucleotides. Each sample yielded at least 3 million CDR3-containing paired-end reads. The Mint cDNA synthesis kit, primed by a TRBC-specific oligonucleotide, was used to synthesize first-strand cDNA from all RNA. Following uracil-DNA glycosylase treatment, a first 18-cycle PCR with universal primers M1SS and BC2_uni_R was performed on all cDNA. The paper's processing steps were these. For normalization, 1 million high-quality reads were randomly selected from each sample, with every read carrying a distinct molecular identifier. Reads with shared molecular identifiers were discarded instead of being binned into consensus sequences. MiTCR, with a Q25 quality threshold and the strictest error-elimination algorithm, was used for CDR3 identification, clonotype clustering and error correction. A nonparametric unseen species model with Euler transformation was used to estimate lower-bound total TCR beta diversity. TCRdb reprocessing: public reads trimmed at Q25 with fastp, clones called with MiXCR, in-frame beta chains kept. Rows merge per CDR3 protein into single entries with the most common DNA and genes. Here the V and J calls rest on TCRdb's processing, not on the authors' analysis. Counted in this sample were about 1.6 million distinct CDR3 sequences; approximately 32% of them appeared once. In total, the top ten clones hold approximately 11% of the sample.

This clonotype has ten or more counts. It lacks a known antigen. No base quality information exists; no much larger clone differs at one position. The CDR3 holds 17 amino acids from the cysteine to the phenylalanine. Kept here is only the CDR3 DNA, which spans 51 bases and is read in frame from base 1. V and J are trimmed by 3 bases and 10 bases, and the gene matches miss 15 bases of the junction. CDR1 and CDR2, per the germline V gene, are LGHNA and YNFKEQ. Systemically healthy Caucasian individuals from Russia, 35 to 50 in total and aged roughly 6 to 100 years, were included as donors. Each donor gave around 9.5 milliliters of peripheral blood, collected into EDTA-treated Vacutainer tubes. PBMCs were isolated by Ficoll-Paque density-gradient centrifugation, with at least 6 million obtained per sample. Trizol reagent was used to extract total RNA from the PBMCs, yielding at least 5.5 micrograms per sample. For every donor, an aliquot of PBMCs went through flow cytometry to measure the percentages of naive CD45RAhigh/CD27high T cells.

This clonotype was sampled from a woman under 40 in good health. The sample taken for sequencing was blood. Rearrangement joined TRBV4-2 to TRBJ2-1; 10 bases in between match TRBD2. The DNA is TGTGCCAGCAGCCAGTATGTAGCGGGAGGCACACAGACCGAGCAGTTCTTC. The translation is CASSQYVAGGTQTEQFF.